The 8 T cell receptor beta chains below all came from one sample that was sequenced in a study of shared clonotypes between healthy human individuals. Sequenced by immunoSEQ multiplex PCR; TCRdb stores in-frame clones only, minus some. Of around 2.1 million clones listed, just over 90% are singletons. Naive CD8 cells comprised CD45RO-negative, CCR7-positively selected cells, excluding terminally differentiated effector memory CD45RA+ cells. Sequenced input: naive CD8+ T cells from PBMCs. These receptor sequences come from a man between 18 and 35 years old in good health. Some clones in this sample may be carry-over from other donors' samples.

The V gene is TRBV7-9, the J gene TRBJ1-1; 7 bases map to TRBD1. Unmatched junction bases numbered 3, after V lost 3 bases and J lost 2 bases. The CDR3 sequence is 14 residues long. The germline V gene has CDR1 SEHNR and CDR2 FQNEAQ (reference sequence). The CDR3 DNA reads as TGTGCCAGCAGCTTTAGGGACAGCAACACTGAAGCTTTCTTT. Translated, it gives CASSFRDSNTEAFF.

The V and J genes are TRBV6-1 and TRBJ1-3; no firm D call. Germline CDR1 is MNHNS and CDR2 is SASEGT. The V end was cut by 6 bases, the J end by 2 bases, with 8 bases between. CDR3 length equals 13 residues. The DNA for the CDR3 is TGTGCCAGCAGCGCAAACCCTGGAAACACCATATATTTT. It translates to CASSANPGNTIYF.

Comment on this clone: In the same sample, other DNA sequences code for this CDR3. The chain is built from TRBV14 and TRBJ2-7; D unclear. The length of the CDR3 is 12 residues. The V and J ends lost 1 base and 4 bases respectively, with 5 bases between them. Germline CDR1 reads SGHDN; CDR2 reads FVKESK. This CDR3 reads CASSQVLYEQYF. The CDR3 nucleotides are TGTGCCAGCAGCCAAGTTCTATACGAGCAGTACTTC.

V is TRBV4-2 and J is TRBJ2-1; a possible D gene is TRBD2 (5 bases). Trimming stripped 1 base from V and 9 bases from J, with 10 bases between. The CDR3 is 13 residues long. The germline gives CDR1 LGHNA, CDR2 YNFKEQ. The CDR3 reads CASSQAPGSEQFF. Written as DNA, the CDR3 is TGTGCCAGCAGCCAAGCTCCGGGGAGTGAGCAGTTCTTC.

For this clone: Other nucleotide sequences in the sample specify the same CDR3. The chain combines TRBV7-9 with TRBJ2-7; 7 bases align to TRBD2. The CDR3 totals 12 residues. The junction had 2 bases not matched to a gene; V was cut back by 3 bases and J by 6 bases. The germline V gene encodes CDR1 SEHNR and CDR2 FQNEAQ (reference sequence). CDR3 nucleotides: TGTGCCAGCAGCTTGGGCGGGGGCGAGCAGTACTTC. Protein sequence: CASSLGGGEQYF.

The chain recombines TRBV6-5 with TRBJ2-7, with D possibly being TRBD1 (5 bases). The CDR3 totals 16 residues. Per the germline V gene, CDR1 is MNHEY and CDR2 is SVGAGI. V was pared by 2 bases and J by 2 bases, with 16 bases between. CDR3 in DNA: TGTGCCAGCAGTTACCACCCCCGAACAGGCCCCTACGAGCAGTACTTC. Translation gives CASSYHPRTGPYEQYF.

This chain connects TRBV28 to TRBJ1-1, with unresolved D. Per the germline V gene, CDR1 is MDHEN and CDR2 is SYDVKM. V was clipped by 1 base and J by 2 bases, with 8 bases between them. The CDR3 has 14 residues. DNA for the CDR3: TGTGCCAGCAGTTTATTGATCCGAAACACTGAAGCTTTCTTT. Translating it yields CASSLLIRNTEAFF.

The V and J genes are TRBV27 and TRBJ2-2; the D gene is possibly TRBD1 (5 bases). Germline V CDR1 and CDR2: MNHEY, SMNVEV (reference sequence). V dropped 0 bases and J dropped 7 bases, with 15 bases sitting between them. This CDR3 is 16 amino acids long. As DNA, the CDR3 is TGTGCCAGCAGTTTATCGGCAGGGTCTGGGGACGGGGAGCTGTTTTTT. This translates into CASSLSAGSGDGELFF.